These 8 T cell receptor beta chains originate from one sample sequenced in a study of blood T cell repertoires in COVID-19. Clones were sequenced by immunoSEQ multiplex PCR, and TCRdb holds only the in-frame ones, with some missing. The repertoire holds 180,000 or so clones, with over 80% as singletons. The source material was PBMCs or T cells enriched from blood (not recorded which). These receptors originate from a woman aged 55-70 years who had recovered from COVID-19.

This chain joins TRBV19 and TRBJ2-7; D might be TRBD1 (5 bases). V was shortened by 5 bases and J by 3 bases, with 11 bases between the two germline ends. The CDR3 is 13 amino acids. Germline V lookup: CDR1 LNHDA, CDR2 SQIVND (reference sequence). CDR3 in DNA: TGTGCCAGTAGTGTCGGACACCTCTACGAGCAGTACTTC. Protein sequence: CASSVGHLYEQYF.

The rearrangement links TRBV7-8 to TRBJ1-3; 12 bases map to TRBD1. CDR3 length equals 15 residues. Trimming at V came to 3 bases and at J to 6 bases, leaving 3 bases not matched to a gene. Germline V CDR1 and CDR2: SGHVS, FQNEAQ. Here the CDR3 reads CASSLGTGGKNTIYF. The CDR3 coding sequence is TGTGCCAGCAGCTTGGGGACAGGGGGCAAAAACACCATATATTTT.

This chain links TRBV5-1 with TRBJ2-7; 7 bases line up with TRBD1. The CDR3 length is 16 residues. J gave up 0 bases and V 0 bases, and 6 bases lay outside the gene matches. Germline assignment: CDR1 SGHRS and CDR2 YFSETQ. The CDR3 coding sequence is TGCGCCAGCAGCTTGGTTATGACAGGGAGCTCCTACGAGCAGTACTTC. Amino acid sequence: CASSLVMTGSSYEQYF.

The V gene is TRBV28, the J gene TRBJ2-2; the D gene is possibly TRBD1 (6 bases). Germline V CDR1 and CDR2: MDHEN, SYDVKM. Trimming stripped 0 bases from V and 3 bases from J, with 8 bases between. The CDR3 consists of 15 residues. The CDR3 is CASSLWGAHTGELFF. The CDR3 DNA reads as TGTGCCAGCAGTTTATGGGGGGCGCACACCGGGGAGCTGTTTTTT.

The chain couples TRBV5-4 to TRBJ2-7; 9 bases are shared with TRBD2. The trim removed 1 base at V and 7 bases at J, leaving 15 bases unmatched. The CDR3 is 17 residues long. The germline gives CDR1 SGHNT, CDR2 YYREEE (reference sequence). The CDR3 DNA reads as TGTGCCAGCAGCTTGCGACGGCGGGGGGGCCCCTCCTTAGAGCAGTACTTC. Amino acids: CASSLRRRGGPSLEQYF.

This chain uses TRBV11-3 with TRBJ2-3; unclear D gene. CDR1 and CDR2 (germline): SGHNT, YENEEA. The CDR3 has 17 amino acids. The germline V and J ends were trimmed by 10 bases and 0 bases, with 23 bases remaining between them. CDR3 DNA sequence: TGTGCCAACCTTCTGAAAGCCTTTGAGAAAAGCACAGATACGCAGTATTTT. This translates into CANLLKAFEKSTDTQYF.

The CDR3 DNA sequence: TGTGCCAGCAGTCCCACGGCACTAAACTACGAGCAGTACTTC. Translating it yields CASSPTALNYEQYF. V is TRBV6-2 or TRBV6-3 and J is TRBJ2-7; D gene uncertain. The length of the CDR3 is 14 residues. Germline loops: CDR1 MNHEY, CDR2 SVGEGT. The V and J ends lost 5 bases and 3 bases respectively, with 14 bases between them.

This clone has a single count. The chain couples TRBV27 to TRBJ1-5; 8 bases agree with TRBD1. Germline V gives CDR1 MNHEY, CDR2 SMNVEV (reference sequence). V trimming: 2 bases; J trimming: 3 bases; junction bases outside the gene matches: 3. The CDR3 extends over 15 amino acids. The CDR3 sequence is CASSLGQGPNQPQHF. The CDR3 DNA reads TGTGCCAGCAGTTTAGGACAGGGACCCAATCAGCCCCAGCATTTT.